The 13 T cell receptor beta chains below were found in one sample sequenced in a study of blood T cell repertoires in COVID-19. Generated by immunoSEQ multiplex PCR, the TCRdb table keeps only in-frame clones and is missing some. The top ten hold 0.4% of the sample, which has tens of thousands of clones, around nine tenths seen once. The specimen was peripheral blood. The source of these receptors is a human donor in a cohort sampled during active COVID-19.

This clone has more than one count but fewer than ten. The rearrangement links TRBV7-9 to TRBJ2-7; D uncertain. The CDR3 totals 15 residues. The germline CDR1 and CDR2 sequences are SEHNR and FQNEAQ (reference sequence). V dropped 1 base and J dropped 2 bases, with 12 bases sitting between them. CDR3 sequence reads: CASSLGQNAAYEQYF. The CDR3 nucleotides are TGTGCCAGCAGCTTAGGGCAAAACGCAGCCTACGAGCAGTACTTC.

Notes on this clone: The junction does not match germline at one end; this may be a read error. The rearrangement joins TRBV5-4 to TRBJ2-7; possible D gene TRBD2, 5 bases. The CDR3 is 11 amino acids. Germline V gene lookup returns CDR1 SGHNT and CDR2 YYREEE (reference sequence). The CDR3 DNA follows: TGTGCCAGCAGCTTGGGAGAGACTACCAACTTC. Protein sequence: CASSLGETTNF. Variable domain in full (rest from reference TRBV5-4 and TRBJ2-7): ETGVTQSPTHLIKTRGQQVTLRCSSQSGHNTVSWYQQALGQGPQFIFQYYREEENGRGNFPPRFSGLQFPNYSSELNVNALELDDSALYLCASSLGETTNFGPGTRLTVT.

The genes are TRBV28 and TRBJ1-5; TRBD1 might be the D (5 bases). Trimming shortened V by 4 bases and J by 7 bases, and 17 bases separated the two germline ends. CDR1 and CDR2 (germline): MDHEN, SYDVKM. The CDR3 extends over 15 amino acids. The CDR3 loop reads CASSSIAGGAQPQHF. The CDR3 DNA reads as TGTGCCAGCAGTTCGATAGCGGGGGGAGCCCAGCCCCAGCATTTT.

The V gene is TRBV4-1, the J gene TRBJ1-2; no definite D call. This CDR3 contains 15 residues. Germline CDR1 MGHRA, CDR2 YSYEKL. V was pared by 1 base and J by 6 bases, with 15 bases between. As DNA, the CDR3 is TGCGCCAGCAGCCAAGGGGCCTTCGTTCCCCATGGCTACACCTTC. Protein product: CASSQGAFVPHGYTF.

The chain employs TRBV12-5 and TRBJ2-2; no reliable D call. The germline V gene has CDR1 LGHNT and CDR2 FRNRAP. The CDR3 consists of 13 residues. Deletions cut 3 bases from V and 3 bases from J, with 5 bases between. The CDR3 coding sequence is TGTGCTAGTGGTTTAAGAGACACCGGGGAGCTGTTTTTT. It is translated as CASGLRDTGELFF.

This sequence joins TRBV15 and TRBJ1-5, with TRBD1 matching over 9 bases. The CDR3 is made up of 13 amino acids. Germline V gives CDR1 LNHNV, CDR2 YYDKDF (reference sequence). V gave up 8 bases and J gave up 5 bases; unmatched junction bases: 4. The CDR3 region is CATQRQGDQPQHF. CDR3 nucleotide sequence: TGTGCCACCCAACGACAGGGGGATCAGCCCCAGCATTTT. Looking up the rest from reference TRBV15 and TRBJ1-5 gives the full variable domain: DAMVIQNPRYQVTQFGKPVTLSCSQTLNHNVMYWYQQKSSQAPKLLFHYYDKDFNNEADTPDNFQSRRPNTSFCFLDIRSPGLGDTAMYLCATQRQGDQPQHFGDGTRLSIL.

The chain joins TRBV6-2 or TRBV6-3 to TRBJ1-2, with 9 bases fitting TRBD1. Per the germline V gene, CDR1 is MNHEY and CDR2 is SVGEGT. The V gene end was trimmed by 2 bases and the J gene end by 2 bases; junction bases not matched to a gene: 6. The CDR3 has 16 amino acids. The CDR3 coding sequence is TGTGCCAGCAGTTACGAGACAGGGGGGTTGAACTATGGCTACACCTTC. It translates to CASSYETGGLNYGYTF.

Written as DNA, the CDR3 is TGTGCCAGCAGACCCAGGGGACAGCCTGAGCAGTACTTC. Residues: CASRPRGQPEQYF. The chain couples TRBV12-3 or TRBV12-4 to TRBJ2-7; 7 bases map to TRBD1. V was pared by 6 bases and J by 7 bases, with 9 bases of the junction left unmatched. The CDR3 consists of 13 residues.

V usage is TRBV11-2 and J usage is TRBJ1-1, with D uncertain. The CDR3 has 15 residues. Trimming stripped 1 base from V and 1 base from J, with 10 bases between. In germline, CDR1 is SGHAT, CDR2 FQNNGV. DNA for the CDR3: TGTGCCAGCAGCTTAGGAGCCACAGCGAACACTGAAGCTTTCTTT. Its translation: CASSLGATANTEAFF. Using reference TRBV11-2 and TRBJ1-1 for the parts outside the CDR3, the full variable domain is EAGVAQSPRYKIIEKRQSVAFWCNPISGHATLYWYQQILGQGPKLLIQFQNNGVVDDSQLPKDRFSAERLKGVDSTLKIQPAKLEDSAVYLCASSLGATANTEAFFGQGTRLTVV.

The chain employs TRBV7-9 and TRBJ2-7; 7 bases line up with TRBD1. From germline, CDR1 is SEHNR and CDR2 FQNEAQ (reference sequence). The CDR3 covers 13 residues. J gave up 6 bases and V 5 bases, and 7 bases lay outside the gene matches. The CDR3 DNA is TGTGCCAGCAGCCAGACGACAGGGTCCGAGCAGTACTTC. It yields the protein CASSQTTGSEQYF.

This clone came up once. This chain joins TRBV9 and TRBJ1-5; tentative D call: TRBD1 (6 bases). Germline CDR1 reads SGDLS; CDR2 reads YYNGEE. Between the trimmed V and J ends, which lost 4 bases and 3 bases, there was a span of 14 bases. The CDR3 totals 15 residues. CDR3 loop: CASSLGGGINQPQHF. DNA of the CDR3: TGTGCCAGCAGCCTAGGGGGAGGGATCAATCAGCCCCAGCATTTT. Variable domain in full (rest from reference TRBV9 and TRBJ1-5): DSGVTQTPKHLITATGQRVTLRCSPRSGDLSVYWYQQSLDQGLQFLIQYYNGEERAKGNILERFSAQQFPDLHSELNLSSLELGDSALYFCASSLGGGINQPQHFGDGTRLSIL.

This clone was recorded only once. The gene calls are TRBV27 and TRBJ1-1, with 9 bases that match TRBD1. The CDR3 loop spans 14 amino acids. Per germline, CDR1 MNHEY and CDR2 SMNVEV (reference sequence). V lost 5 bases, J lost 4 bases, and 5 bases stayed unmatched. The CDR3, as DNA: TGTGCCAGCAGTACCGACAGGGGGTCCACTGAAGCTTTCTTT. Translating gives CASSTDRGSTEAFF.

V and J are TRBV5-5 and TRBJ2-7; perhaps TRBD2 as D (6 bases). Germline lookup yields CDR1 SGHKS and CDR2 YYEKEE (reference sequence). The ends were cut back, 7 bases at V and 4 bases at J, with 12 bases in the middle. The length of the CDR3 is 12 residues. In DNA, the CDR3 is TGTGCCAGCGGAGGGTCGGGTTACGAGCAGTACTTC. Protein: CASGGSGYEQYF.